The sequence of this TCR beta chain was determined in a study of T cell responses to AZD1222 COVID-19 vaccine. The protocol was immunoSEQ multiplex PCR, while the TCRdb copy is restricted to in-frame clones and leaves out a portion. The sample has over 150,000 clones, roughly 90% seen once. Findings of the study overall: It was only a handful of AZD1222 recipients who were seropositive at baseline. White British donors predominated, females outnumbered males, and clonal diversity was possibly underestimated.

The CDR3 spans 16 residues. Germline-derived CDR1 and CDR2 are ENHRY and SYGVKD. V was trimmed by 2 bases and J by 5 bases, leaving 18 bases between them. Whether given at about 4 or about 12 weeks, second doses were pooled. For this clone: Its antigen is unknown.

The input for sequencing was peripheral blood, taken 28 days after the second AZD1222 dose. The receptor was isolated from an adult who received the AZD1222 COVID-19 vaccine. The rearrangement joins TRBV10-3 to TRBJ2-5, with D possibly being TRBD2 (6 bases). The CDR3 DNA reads TGTGCCATCAGTGAGCCCGACCAGCGGGTAGTGGAGACCCAGTACTTC. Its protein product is CAISEPDQRVVETQYF.